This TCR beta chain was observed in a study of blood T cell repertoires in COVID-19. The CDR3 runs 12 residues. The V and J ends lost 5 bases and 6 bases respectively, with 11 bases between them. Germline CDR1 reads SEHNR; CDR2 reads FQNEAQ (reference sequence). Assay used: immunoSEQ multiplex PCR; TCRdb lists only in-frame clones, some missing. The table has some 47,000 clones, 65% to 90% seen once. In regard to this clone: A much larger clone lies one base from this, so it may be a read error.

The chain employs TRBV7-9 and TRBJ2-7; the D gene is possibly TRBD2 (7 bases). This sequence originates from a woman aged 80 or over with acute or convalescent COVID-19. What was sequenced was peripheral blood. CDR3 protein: CASSEGGGEQYF. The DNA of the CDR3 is TGTGCCAGCAGCGAGGGGGGGGGCGAGCAGTACTTC.